One sample yielded the 5 T cell receptor beta chains listed below, sequenced in a study of T cell responses to AZD1222 COVID-19 vaccine. TCRdb's copy holds only in-frame clones and misses some; the assay was immunoSEQ multiplex PCR. The data show 86,000 or so clones, with 90% seen just once and approximately 3% held by the top ten. The starting material was peripheral blood, obtained on day 0 of AZD1222 vaccination. Receptors were obtained from an adult in good health.

The chain joins TRBV5-6 to TRBJ2-7; possibly TRBD1 for D (6 bases). Germline lookup yields CDR1 SGHDT and CDR2 YYEEEE. There are 15 residues in the CDR3. V lost 1 base and J lost 2, with 13 bases in between. CDR3 sequence (DNA): TGTGCCAGCAGCTTGAGCCCGACAGGCCCCTACGAGCAGTACTTC. The encoded protein is CASSLSPTGPYEQYF.

The chain combines TRBV5-4 with TRBJ2-1, with a weak D call TRBD2 (5 bases). The germline V gene encodes CDR1 SGHNT and CDR2 YYREEE (reference sequence). V was cut by 4 bases and J by 6 bases, with 8 bases left in between. The CDR3 contains 12 residues. The DNA for the CDR3 is TGTGCCAGCAGCCCAGAGGGCAATGAGCAGTTCTTC. Its translation: CASSPEGNEQFF.

The V and J genes are TRBV6-5 and TRBJ1-6; D gene ambiguous. V lost 11 bases, J lost 6 bases, and 8 bases lay in between. Germline CDR1 reads MNHEY; CDR2 reads SVGAGI. This CDR3 comprises 11 residues. CDR3 amino acids: CAWGCNSPLHF. The CDR3 region has the DNA TGTGCCTGGGGTTGTAATTCACCCCTCCACTTT.

This clone was counted a single time. The V call is TRBV6-1, the J call TRBJ2-5, with TRBD2 matching 8 bases. The ends lost 1 base at V and 4 bases at J; junction bases unmatched: 5. This CDR3 is built from 15 residues. Germline loops: CDR1 MNHNS, CDR2 SASEGT. The DNA for the CDR3 is TGTGCCAGCAGTGAAGGGGTAGCGGGGTTAGAGACCCAGTACTTC. It is translated as CASSEGVAGLETQYF.

The chain joins TRBV18 to TRBJ2-1; TRBD2 agrees at 13 bases. V trimming: 4 bases; J trimming: 1 base; junction bases outside the gene matches: 4. The CDR3 runs 17 residues. The germline CDR1 and CDR2 sequences are KGHSH and LQKENI. The CDR3 is CASSLTTSGRSYNEQFF. For the CDR3, the DNA is TGTGCCAGCTCACTTACGACTAGCGGGAGGTCCTACAATGAGCAGTTCTTC.